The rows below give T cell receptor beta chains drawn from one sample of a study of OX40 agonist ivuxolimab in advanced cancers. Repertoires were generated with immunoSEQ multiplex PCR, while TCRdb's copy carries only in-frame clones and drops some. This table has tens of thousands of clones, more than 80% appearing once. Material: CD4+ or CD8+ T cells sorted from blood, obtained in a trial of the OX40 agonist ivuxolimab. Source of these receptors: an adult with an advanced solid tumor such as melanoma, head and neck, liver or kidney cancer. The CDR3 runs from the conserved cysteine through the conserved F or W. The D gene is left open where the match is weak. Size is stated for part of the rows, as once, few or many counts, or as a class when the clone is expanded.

TGCGCCAGCAGTGAGAGGACCCGAAGCTCTGGCTACACCTTC CASSERTRSSGYTF . TRBJ1-2 . TRBV10-2
TGTGCCAGCAGTTTAAGTCCGAACACCGGGGAGCTGTTTTTT CASSLSPNTGELFF . TRBJ2-2 . TRBV28
TGTGCCACCAGCAGAGATTCCCTGGGTGAGCAGTTCTTC CATSRDSLGEQFF . TRBJ2-1 . TRBV15
TGTGCCATTCAGAGCGGGAGTTACGAGCAGTACTTC CAIQSGSYEQYF TRBD2 TRBJ2-7 . TRBV6-5
TGTGCCAGCAGTGAAGAGAATTTAGCGGTCGGGGGAGATACGCAGTATTTT CASSEENLAVGGDTQYF . TRBJ2-3 . TRBV2
TGTGCCAGCAGCCAAGATGGGGCGGGATTGAGTAATGAGCAGTTCTTC CASSQDGAGLSNEQFF . TRBJ2-1 . TRBV4-2
TGTGCCAGCAGCCGCGGGAGTTTGTACGAGCAGTACTTC CASSRGSLYEQYF TRBD2 TRBJ2-7 . TRBV7-8
TGTGCCAGCAGCCCGGACGGGGACGCAGATACGCAGTATTTT CASSPDGDADTQYF . TRBJ2-3 . TRBV5-6
TGTGCCAGTAGTACTACTAGGGGGACTAGCGGGATCTATTACACAGATACGCAGTATTTT CASSTTRGTSGIYYTDTQYF TRBD2 TRBJ2-3 . TRBV19
TGTGCCAGCAGTTGGGACAGATCCCAGCCCCAGCATTTT CASSWDRSQPQHF TRBD1 TRBJ1-5 few TRBV6-5
TGTGCCAGCTCGGGCCGGCCCCAAGCCGAGACCCAGTACTTC CASSGRPQAETQYF . TRBJ2-5 . TRBV18
TGTGCCAGCGTCCCCCGAGCGGATAACACCGGGGAGCTGTTTTTT CASVPRADNTGELFF . TRBJ2-2 . TRBV7-9
TGTGCCAGCAGCTTGGTACTAGCGGGGGACAATGAGCAGTTCTTC CASSLVLAGDNEQFF TRBD2 TRBJ2-1 . TRBV5-4
TGCGCCAGCAGCTTGGGGGACAGGCCATCCTCCGAGCAGTACTTC CASSLGDRPSSEQYF TRBD1 TRBJ2-7 few TRBV5-1
TGCGCCAGCAGAGAAGGAGGGGGGCACTATGGCTACACCTTC CASREGGGHYGYTF . TRBJ1-2 . TRBV5-1
TGTGCCAGCAGCGGAGCGGGAGGGGGCACCGGGGAGCTGTTTTTT CASSGAGGGTGELFF TRBD2 TRBJ2-2 . TRBV7-9
TGCGCCAGCAGCTTGGCCAAGACTAGCGGGAACAATGAGCAGTTCTTC CASSLAKTSGNNEQFF TRBD2 TRBJ2-1 . TRBV5-1
TGTGCCAGCAGCACGGGACTAGCGGGAATCACCGGGGAGCTGTTTTTT CASSTGLAGITGELFF TRBD2 TRBJ2-2 . TRBV11-2
TGTGCCATCAGTGAGTCGACTCGGGGGGGAGGACACAATGAGCAGTTCTTC CAISESTRGGGHNEQFF TRBD2 TRBJ2-1 . TRBV10-3
TGTGCCAGCAGATTTGACAGCTACGAGCAGTACTTC CASRFDSYEQYF . TRBJ2-7 . TRBV5-4
TGTGCCAGCAGTGAAGCGCGGGTTGGGACCCAGTACTTC CASSEARVGTQYF . TRBJ2-5 . TRBV6-1
TGTGCCAGCAGTGGAGACCGGACTAGCGGGAGAGAGGAGCAGTTCTTC CASSGDRTSGREEQFF TRBD2 TRBJ2-1 . TRBV27